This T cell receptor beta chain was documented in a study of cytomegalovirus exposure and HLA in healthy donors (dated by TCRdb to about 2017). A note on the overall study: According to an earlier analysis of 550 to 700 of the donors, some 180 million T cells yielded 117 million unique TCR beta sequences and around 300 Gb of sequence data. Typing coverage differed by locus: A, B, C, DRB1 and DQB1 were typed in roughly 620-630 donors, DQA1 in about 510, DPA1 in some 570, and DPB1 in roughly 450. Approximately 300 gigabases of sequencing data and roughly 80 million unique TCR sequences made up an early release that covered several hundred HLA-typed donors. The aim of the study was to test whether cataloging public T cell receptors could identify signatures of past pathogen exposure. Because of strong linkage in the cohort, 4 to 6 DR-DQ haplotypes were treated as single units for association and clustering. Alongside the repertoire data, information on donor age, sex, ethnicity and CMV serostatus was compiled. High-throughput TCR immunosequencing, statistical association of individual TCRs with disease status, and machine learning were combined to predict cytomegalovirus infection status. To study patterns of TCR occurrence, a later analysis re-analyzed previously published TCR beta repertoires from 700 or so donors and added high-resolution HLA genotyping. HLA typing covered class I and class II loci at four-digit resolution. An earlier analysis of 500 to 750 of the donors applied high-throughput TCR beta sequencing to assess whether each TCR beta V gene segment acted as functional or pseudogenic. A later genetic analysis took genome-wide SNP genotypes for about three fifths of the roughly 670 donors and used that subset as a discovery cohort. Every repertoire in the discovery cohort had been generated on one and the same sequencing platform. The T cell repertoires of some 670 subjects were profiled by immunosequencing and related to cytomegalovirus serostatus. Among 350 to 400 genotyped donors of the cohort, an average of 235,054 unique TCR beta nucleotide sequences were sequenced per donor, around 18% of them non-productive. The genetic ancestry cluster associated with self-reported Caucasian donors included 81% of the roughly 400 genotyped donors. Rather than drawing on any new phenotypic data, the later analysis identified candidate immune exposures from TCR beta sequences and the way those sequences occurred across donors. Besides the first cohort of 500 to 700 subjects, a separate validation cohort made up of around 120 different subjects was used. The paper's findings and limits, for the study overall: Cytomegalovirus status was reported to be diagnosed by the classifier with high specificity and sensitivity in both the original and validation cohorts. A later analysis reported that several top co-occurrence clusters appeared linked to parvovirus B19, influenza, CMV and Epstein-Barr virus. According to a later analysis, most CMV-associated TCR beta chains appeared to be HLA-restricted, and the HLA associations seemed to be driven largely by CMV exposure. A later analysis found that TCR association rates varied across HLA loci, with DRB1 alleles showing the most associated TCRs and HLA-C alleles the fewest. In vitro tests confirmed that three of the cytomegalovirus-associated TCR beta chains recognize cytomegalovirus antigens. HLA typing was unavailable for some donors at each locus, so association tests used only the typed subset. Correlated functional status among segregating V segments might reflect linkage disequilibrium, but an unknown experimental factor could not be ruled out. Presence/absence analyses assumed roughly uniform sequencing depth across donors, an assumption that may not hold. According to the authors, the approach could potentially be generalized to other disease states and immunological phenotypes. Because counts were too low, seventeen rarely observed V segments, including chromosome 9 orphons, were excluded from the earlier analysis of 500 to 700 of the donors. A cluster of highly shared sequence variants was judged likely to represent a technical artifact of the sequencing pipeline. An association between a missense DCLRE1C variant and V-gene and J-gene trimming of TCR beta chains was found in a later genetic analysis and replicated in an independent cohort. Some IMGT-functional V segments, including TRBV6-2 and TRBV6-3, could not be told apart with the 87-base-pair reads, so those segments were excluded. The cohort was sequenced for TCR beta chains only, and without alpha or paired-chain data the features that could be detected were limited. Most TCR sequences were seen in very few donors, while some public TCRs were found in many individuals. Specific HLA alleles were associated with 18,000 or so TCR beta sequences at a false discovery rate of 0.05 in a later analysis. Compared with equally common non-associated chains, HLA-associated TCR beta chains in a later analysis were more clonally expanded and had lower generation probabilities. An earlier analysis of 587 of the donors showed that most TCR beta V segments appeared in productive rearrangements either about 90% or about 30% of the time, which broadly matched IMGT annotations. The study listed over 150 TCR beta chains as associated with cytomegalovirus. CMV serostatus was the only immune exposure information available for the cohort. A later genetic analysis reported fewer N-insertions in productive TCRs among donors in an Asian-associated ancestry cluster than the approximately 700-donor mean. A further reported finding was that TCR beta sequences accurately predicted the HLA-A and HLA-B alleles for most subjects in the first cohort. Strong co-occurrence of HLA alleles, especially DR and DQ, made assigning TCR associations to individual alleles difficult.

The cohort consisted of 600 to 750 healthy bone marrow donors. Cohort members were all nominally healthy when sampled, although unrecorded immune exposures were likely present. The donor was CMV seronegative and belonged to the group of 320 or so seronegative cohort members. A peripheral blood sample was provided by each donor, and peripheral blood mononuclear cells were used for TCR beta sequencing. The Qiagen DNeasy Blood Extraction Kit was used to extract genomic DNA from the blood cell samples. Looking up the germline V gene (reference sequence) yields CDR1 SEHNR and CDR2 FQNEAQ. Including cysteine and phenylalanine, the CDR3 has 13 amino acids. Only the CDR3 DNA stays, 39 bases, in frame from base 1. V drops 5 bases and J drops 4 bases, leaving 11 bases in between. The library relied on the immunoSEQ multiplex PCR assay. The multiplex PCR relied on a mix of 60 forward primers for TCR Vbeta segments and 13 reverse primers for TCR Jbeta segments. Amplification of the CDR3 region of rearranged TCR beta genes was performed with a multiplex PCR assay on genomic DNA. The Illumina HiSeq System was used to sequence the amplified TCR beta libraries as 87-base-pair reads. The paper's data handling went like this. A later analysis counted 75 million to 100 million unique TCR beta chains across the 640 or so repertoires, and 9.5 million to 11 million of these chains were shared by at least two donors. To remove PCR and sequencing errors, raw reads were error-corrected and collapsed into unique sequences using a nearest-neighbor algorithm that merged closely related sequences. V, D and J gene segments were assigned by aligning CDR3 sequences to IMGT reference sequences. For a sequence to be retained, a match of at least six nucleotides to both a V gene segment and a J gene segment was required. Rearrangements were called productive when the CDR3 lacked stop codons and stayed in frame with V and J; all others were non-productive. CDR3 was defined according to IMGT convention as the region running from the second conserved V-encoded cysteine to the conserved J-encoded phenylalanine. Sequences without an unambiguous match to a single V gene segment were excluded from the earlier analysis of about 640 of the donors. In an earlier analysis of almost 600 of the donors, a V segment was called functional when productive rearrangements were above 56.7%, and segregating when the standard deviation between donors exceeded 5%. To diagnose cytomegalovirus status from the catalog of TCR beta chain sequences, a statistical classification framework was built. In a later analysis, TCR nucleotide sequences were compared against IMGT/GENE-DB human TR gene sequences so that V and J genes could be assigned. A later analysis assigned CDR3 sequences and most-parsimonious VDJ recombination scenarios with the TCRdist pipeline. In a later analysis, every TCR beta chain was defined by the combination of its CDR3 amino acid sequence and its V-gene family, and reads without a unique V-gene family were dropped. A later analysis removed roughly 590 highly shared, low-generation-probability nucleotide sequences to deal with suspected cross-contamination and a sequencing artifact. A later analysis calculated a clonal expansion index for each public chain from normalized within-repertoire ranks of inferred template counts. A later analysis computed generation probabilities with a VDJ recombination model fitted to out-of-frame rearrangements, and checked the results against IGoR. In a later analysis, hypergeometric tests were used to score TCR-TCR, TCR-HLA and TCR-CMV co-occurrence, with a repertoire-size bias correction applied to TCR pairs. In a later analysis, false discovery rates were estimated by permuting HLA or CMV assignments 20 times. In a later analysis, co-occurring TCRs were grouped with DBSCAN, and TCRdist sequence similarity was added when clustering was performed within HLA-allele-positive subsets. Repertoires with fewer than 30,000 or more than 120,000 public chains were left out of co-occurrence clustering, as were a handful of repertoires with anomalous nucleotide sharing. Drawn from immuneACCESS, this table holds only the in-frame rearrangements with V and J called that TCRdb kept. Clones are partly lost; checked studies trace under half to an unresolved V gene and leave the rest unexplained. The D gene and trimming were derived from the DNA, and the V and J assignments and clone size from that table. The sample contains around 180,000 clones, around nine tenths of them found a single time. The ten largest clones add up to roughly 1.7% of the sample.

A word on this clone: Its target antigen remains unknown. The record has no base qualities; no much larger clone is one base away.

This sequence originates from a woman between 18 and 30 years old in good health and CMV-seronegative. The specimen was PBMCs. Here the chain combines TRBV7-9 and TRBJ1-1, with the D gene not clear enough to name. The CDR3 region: CASSRPRSTEAFF. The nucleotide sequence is TGTGCCAGCAGCCGCCCCAGAAGCACTGAAGCTTTCTTT. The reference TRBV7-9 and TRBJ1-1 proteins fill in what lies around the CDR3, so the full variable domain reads DTGVSQNPRHKITKRGQNVTFRCDPISEHNRLYWYRQTLGQGPEFLTYFQNEAQLEKSRLLSDRFSAERPKGSFSTLEIQRTEQGDSAMYLCASSRPRSTEAFFGQGTRLTVV.